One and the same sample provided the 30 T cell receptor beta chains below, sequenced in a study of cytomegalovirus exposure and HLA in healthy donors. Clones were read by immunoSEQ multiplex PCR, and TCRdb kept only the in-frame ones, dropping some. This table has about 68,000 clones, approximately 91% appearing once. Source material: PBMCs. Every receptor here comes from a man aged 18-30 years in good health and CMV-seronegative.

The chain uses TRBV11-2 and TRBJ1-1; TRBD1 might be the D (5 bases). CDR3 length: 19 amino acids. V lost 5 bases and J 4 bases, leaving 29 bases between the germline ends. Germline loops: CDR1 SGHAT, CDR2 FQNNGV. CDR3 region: CASSPTLPTDRAGGTEAFF. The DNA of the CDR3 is TGTGCCAGCAGCCCTACACTTCCAACCGACCGCGCGGGGGGCACTGAAGCTTTCTTT.

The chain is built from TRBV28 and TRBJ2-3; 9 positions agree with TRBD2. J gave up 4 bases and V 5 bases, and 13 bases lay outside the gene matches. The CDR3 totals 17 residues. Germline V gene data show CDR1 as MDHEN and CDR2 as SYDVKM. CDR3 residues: CASSAYYISGSSDTQYF. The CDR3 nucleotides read TGTGCCAGCAGTGCGTACTATATTAGCGGGAGTTCAGATACGCAGTATTTT.

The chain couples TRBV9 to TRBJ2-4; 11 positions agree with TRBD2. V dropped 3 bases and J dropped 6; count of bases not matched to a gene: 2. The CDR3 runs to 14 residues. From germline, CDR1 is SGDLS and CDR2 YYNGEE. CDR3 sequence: CASSAGTSGNIQYF. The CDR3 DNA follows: TGTGCCAGCAGCGCAGGGACTAGCGGAAACATTCAGTACTTC.

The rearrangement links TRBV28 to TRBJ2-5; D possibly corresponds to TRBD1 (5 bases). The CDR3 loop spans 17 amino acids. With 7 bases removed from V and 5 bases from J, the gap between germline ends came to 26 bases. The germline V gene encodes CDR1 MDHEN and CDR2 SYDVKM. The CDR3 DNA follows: TGTGCCAGCATTCCCTTGCCCCGGGCAGGGAATTGGGAGACCCAGTACTTC. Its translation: CASIPLPRAGNWETQYF. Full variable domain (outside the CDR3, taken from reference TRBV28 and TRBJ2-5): DVKVTQSSRYLVKRTGEKVFLECVQDMDHENMFWYRQDPGLGLRLIYFSYDVKMKEKGDIPEGYSVSREKKERFSLILESASTNQTSMYLCASIPLPRAGNWETQYFGPGTRLLVL.

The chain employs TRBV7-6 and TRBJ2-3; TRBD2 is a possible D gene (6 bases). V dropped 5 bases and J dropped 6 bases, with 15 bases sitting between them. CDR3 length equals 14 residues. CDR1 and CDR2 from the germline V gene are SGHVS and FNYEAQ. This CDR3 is CASSLETRPDTQYF. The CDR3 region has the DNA TGTGCCAGCAGCCTCGAGACTAGACCTGATACGCAGTATTTT.

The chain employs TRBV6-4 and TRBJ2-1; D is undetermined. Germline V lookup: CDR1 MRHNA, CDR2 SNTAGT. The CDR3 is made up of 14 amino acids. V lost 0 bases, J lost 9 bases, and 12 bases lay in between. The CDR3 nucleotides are TGTGCCAGCAGTGACTCTGATGGTCTAGTTGAGCAGTTCTTC. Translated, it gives CASSDSDGLVEQFF.

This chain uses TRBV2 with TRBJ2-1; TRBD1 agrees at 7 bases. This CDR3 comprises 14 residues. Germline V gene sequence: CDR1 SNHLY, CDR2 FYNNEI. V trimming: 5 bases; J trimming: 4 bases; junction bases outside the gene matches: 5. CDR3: CASSPGQSYNEQFF. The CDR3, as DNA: TGTGCCAGCAGTCCGGGACAGAGTTACAATGAGCAGTTCTTC. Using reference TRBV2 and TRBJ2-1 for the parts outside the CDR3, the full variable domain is EPEVTQTPSHQVTQMGQEVILRCVPISNHLYFYWYRQILGQKVEFLVSFYNNEISEKSEIFDDQFSVERPDGSNFTLKIRSTKLEDSAMYFCASSPGQSYNEQFFGPGTRLTVL.

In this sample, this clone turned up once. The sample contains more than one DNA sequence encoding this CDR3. The CDR3 here is CASSYRANEQFF. CDR3 sequence (DNA): TGTGCCAGCAGCTACAGGGCCAATGAGCAGTTCTTC. The V gene is TRBV7-9, the J gene TRBJ2-1; TRBD1 might be the D (6 bases). The CDR3 spans 12 residues. Germline CDR1 and CDR2: SEHNR and FQNEAQ (reference sequence). Trimming left V 4 bases short and J 6 bases short, with 7 bases between.

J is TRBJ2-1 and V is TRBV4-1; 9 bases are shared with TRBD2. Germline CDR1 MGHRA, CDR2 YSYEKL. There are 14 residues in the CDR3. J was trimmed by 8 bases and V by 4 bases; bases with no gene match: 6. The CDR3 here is CASSPGAGGDEQFF. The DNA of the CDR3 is TGCGCCAGCAGCCCCGGAGCGGGAGGCGATGAGCAGTTCTTC.

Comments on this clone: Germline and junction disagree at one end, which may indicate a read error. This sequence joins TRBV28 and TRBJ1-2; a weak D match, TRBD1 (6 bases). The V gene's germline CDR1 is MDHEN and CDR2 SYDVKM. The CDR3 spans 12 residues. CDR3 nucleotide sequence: TGTGCCAGCAGTTCGGACAGCCCGATCGGCGCCTTC. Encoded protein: CASSSDSPIGAF.

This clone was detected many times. The chain's CDR3 is CASPAQQSSAYEQYF. CDR3 nucleotides: TGTGCCAGCCCTGCTCAACAGTCCTCCGCCTACGAGCAGTACTTC. The J gene is TRBJ2-7, the V gene TRBV6-1; D remains unclear. The CDR3 consists of 15 residues. V gave up 8 bases and J gave up 2 bases, with 19 bases separating them. The germline V gene encodes CDR1 MNHNS and CDR2 SASEGT.

The CDR3 protein is CASSQWLQGVTEAFF. The DNA for the CDR3 is TGTGCCAGCAGCCAGTGGTTACAGGGGGTAACTGAAGCTTTCTTT. The V gene is TRBV4-2, the J gene TRBJ1-1; TRBD1 matches 8 bases. The CDR3 runs to 15 residues. CDR1 and CDR2 (germline): LGHNA, YNFKEQ. V shed 3 bases, J shed 5 bases, and the junction held 8 bases outside the gene matches.

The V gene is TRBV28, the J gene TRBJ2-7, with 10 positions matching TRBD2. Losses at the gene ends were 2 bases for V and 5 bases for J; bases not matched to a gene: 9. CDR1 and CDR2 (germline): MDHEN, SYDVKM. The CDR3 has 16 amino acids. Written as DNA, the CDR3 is TGTGCCAGCAGTTTACCTCTAGCGGGAGTGGGCAACGAGCAGTACTTC. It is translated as CASSLPLAGVGNEQYF.

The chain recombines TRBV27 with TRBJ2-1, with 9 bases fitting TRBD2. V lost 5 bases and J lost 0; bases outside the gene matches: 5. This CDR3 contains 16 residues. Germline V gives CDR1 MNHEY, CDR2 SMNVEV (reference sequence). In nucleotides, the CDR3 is TGTGCCAGCAGTCAGACTAGCGGTAGCTCCTACAATGAGCAGTTCTTC. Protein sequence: CASSQTSGSSYNEQFF.

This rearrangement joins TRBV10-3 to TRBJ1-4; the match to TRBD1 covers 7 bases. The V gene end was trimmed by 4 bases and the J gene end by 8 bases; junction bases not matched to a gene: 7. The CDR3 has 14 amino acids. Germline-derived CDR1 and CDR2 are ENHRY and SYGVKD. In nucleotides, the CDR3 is TGTGCCATCAGTGGAGGGGGCTTGAAGGAAAAACTGTTTTTT. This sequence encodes CAISGGGLKEKLFF.

CDR3 sequence reads: CASSLGLAYSSYEQYF. The CDR3 DNA is TGTGCCAGCAGCTTAGGGCTAGCCTATAGCTCCTACGAGCAGTACTTC. V gene TRBV11-3 combines with J gene TRBJ2-7; D possibly corresponds to TRBD2 (5 bases). There are 16 residues in the CDR3. Trimming shortened V by 1 base and J by 0 bases, and 13 bases separated the two germline ends. Germline V gene data show CDR1 as SGHNT and CDR2 as YENEEA.

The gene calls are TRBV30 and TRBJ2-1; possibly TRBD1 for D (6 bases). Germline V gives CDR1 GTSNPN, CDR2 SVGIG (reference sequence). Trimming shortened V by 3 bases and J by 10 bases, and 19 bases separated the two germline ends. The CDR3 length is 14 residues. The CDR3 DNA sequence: TGTGCCTGGAGCCCCCGTATGGGGGCTAGGGAGCAGTTCTTC. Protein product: CAWSPRMGAREQFF.

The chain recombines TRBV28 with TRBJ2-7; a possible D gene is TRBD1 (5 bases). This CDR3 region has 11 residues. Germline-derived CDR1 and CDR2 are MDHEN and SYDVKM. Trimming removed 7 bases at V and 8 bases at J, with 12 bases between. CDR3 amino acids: CASTLWGQQYF. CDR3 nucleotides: TGTGCCAGCACCCTCTGGGGCCAGCAGTACTTC.

The CDR3 region has the DNA TGTGCCAGCAGCTTGGGACTAGCGGGACTGGTCGGGGAGCTGTTTTTT. Translating gives CASSLGLAGLVGELFF. V and J are TRBV7-8 and TRBJ2-2; 13 bases align to TRBD2. The CDR3 sequence is 16 residues long. Unmatched junction bases numbered 5, after V lost 3 bases and J lost 7 bases. The germline CDR1 and CDR2 sequences are SGHVS and FQNEAQ. Full variable domain (missing parts from reference TRBV7-8 and TRBJ2-2): GAGVSQSPRYKVAKRGQDVALRCDPISGHVSLFWYQQALGQGPEFLTYFQNEAQLDKSGLPSDRFFAERPEGSVSTLKIQRTQQEDSAVYLCASSLGLAGLVGELFFGEGSRLTVL.

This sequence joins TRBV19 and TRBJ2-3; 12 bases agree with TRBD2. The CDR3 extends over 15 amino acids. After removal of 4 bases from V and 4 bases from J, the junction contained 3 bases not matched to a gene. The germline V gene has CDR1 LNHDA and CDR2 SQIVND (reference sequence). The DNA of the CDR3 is TGTGCCAGTAGTACGCTAGCGGGAGGGCCAGATACGCAGTATTTT. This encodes CASSTLAGGPDTQYF.

The CDR3 nucleotides read TGTGCCAGCAGCTGGATAAGCGGGAATGAGCAGTTCTTC. Its protein is CASSWISGNEQFF. The chain combines TRBV7-2 with TRBJ2-1, with a weak D call TRBD2 (6 bases). Per the germline V gene, CDR1 is SGHTA and CDR2 is FQGNSA. This CDR3 contains 13 residues. Trimming took off 4 bases at V and 7 bases at J, with 11 bases between the two ends.

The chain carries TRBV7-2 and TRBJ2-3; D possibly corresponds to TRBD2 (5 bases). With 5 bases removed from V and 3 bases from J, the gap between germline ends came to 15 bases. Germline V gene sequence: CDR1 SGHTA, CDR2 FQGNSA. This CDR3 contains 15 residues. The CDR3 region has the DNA TGTGCCAGCAGCCACTCGGGGAGAGGGACAGATACGCAGTATTTT. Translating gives CASSHSGRGTDTQYF.

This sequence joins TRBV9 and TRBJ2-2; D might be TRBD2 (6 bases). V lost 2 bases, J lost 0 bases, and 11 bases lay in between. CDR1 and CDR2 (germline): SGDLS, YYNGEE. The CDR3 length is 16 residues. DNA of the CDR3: TGTGCCAGCAGCGTCGGCGGGAAAACGAACACCGGGGAGCTGTTTTTT. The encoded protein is CASSVGGKTNTGELFF.

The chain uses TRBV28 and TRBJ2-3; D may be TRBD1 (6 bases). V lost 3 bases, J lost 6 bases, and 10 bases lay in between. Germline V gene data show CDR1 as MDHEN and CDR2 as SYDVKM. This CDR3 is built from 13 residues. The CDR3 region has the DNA TGTGCCAGCAGTTTCCCAGGGGTCGATACGCAGTATTTT. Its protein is CASSFPGVDTQYF.

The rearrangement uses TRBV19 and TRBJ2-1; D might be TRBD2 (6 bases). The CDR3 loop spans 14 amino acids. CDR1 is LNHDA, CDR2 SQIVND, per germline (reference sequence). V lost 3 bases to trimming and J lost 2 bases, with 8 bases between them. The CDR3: CASSIGGTYNEQFF. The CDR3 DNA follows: TGTGCCAGTAGTATCGGCGGGACCTACAATGAGCAGTTCTTC.

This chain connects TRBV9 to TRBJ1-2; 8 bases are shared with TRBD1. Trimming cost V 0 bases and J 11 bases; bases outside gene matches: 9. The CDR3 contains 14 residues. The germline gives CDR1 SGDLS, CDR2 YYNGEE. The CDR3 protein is CASSVARGLNGYTF. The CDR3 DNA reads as TGTGCCAGCAGCGTAGCCAGGGGGCTTAACGGTTACACCTTC.

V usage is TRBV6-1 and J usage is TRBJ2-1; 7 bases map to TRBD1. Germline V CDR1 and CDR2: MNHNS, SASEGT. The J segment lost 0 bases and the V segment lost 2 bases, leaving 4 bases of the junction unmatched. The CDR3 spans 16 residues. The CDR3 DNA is TGTGCCAGCAGTGAATCCGGGACAGTCTCCTACAATGAGCAGTTCTTC. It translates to CASSESGTVSYNEQFF.

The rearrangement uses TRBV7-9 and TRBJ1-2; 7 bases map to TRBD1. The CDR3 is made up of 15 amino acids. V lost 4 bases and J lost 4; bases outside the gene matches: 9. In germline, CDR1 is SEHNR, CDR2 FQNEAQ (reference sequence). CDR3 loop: CASSSGQINVYGYTF. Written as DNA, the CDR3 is TGTGCCAGCAGCTCGGGACAGATCAATGTCTATGGCTACACCTTC. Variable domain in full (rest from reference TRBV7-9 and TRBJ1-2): DTGVSQNPRHKITKRGQNVTFRCDPISEHNRLYWYRQTLGQGPEFLTYFQNEAQLEKSRLLSDRFSAERPKGSFSTLEIQRTEQGDSAMYLCASSSGQINVYGYTFGSGTRLTVV.

CDR3 DNA: TGTGCCAGCAGTCGGGGACAGGGCGGCGAGCAGTACTTC. Translation: CASSRGQGGEQYF. V gene TRBV6-4 combines with J gene TRBJ2-7; TRBD1 aligns across 9 bases. The CDR3 sequence is 13 residues long. The J segment lost 6 bases and the V segment lost 5 bases, leaving 5 bases of the junction unmatched. CDR1 and CDR2 (germline): MRHNA, SNTAGT.

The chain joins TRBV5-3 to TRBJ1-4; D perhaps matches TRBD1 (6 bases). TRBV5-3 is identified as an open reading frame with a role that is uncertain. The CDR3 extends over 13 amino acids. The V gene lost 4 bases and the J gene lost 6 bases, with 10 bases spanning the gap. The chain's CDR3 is CARSPEGDEKLFF. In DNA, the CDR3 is TGTGCCAGAAGCCCCGAGGGGGATGAAAAACTGTTTTTT.